The 17 T cell receptor beta chains presented below share a single source sample, sequenced in a study of beta chain features in type 1 diabetes (dated by TCRdb to about 2018). Library method: the immunoSEQ multiplex PCR assay. The entire amount of isolated RNA was reverse transcribed using the High Capacity cDNA Reverse Transcription Kit, so the sequenced TCRB transcripts were expressed ones. TCRdb took over this immuneACCESS table, retaining in-frame rearrangements with V and J assigned. Such tables are incomplete; in checked studies, under half of the missing clones stem from an unresolved V gene, and the remainder is unexplained. The sample includes fewer than 650,000 clones, with 15% observed a single time. About 0.093% of the sample is taken by the ten largest. The sample taken for sequencing was naive CD4+ T cells from blood. Reading the label with the study, this specimen's cell subset or site is: true naive CD4+ T cells. The source is a young man in good health.

This clone was picked up a small number of times. One junction end does not reproduce the germline sequence, and a read error may be involved. The V gene is TRBV4-2, the J gene TRBJ2-7, with 8 bases aligning to TRBD1. The CDR3 is 14 residues long. Germline CDR1 and CDR2: LGHNA and YNFKEQ. CDR3 loop: CASSQDRAGGPQHF. The CDR3 region has the DNA TGTGCCAGCAGCCAAGATCGGGCAGGGGGCCCGCAACACTTC.

The chain carries TRBV7-3 and TRBJ2-3; 10 nucleotides line up with TRBD2. Germline V gene data show CDR1 as SGHTA and CDR2 as FQGTGA. The CDR3 runs to 14 residues. The J segment lost 4 bases and the V segment lost 6 bases, leaving 4 bases of the junction unmatched. The CDR3 region has the DNA TGTGCCAGCAGGAGGACTAGCGGTTCAGATACGCAGTATTTT. Encoded protein: CASRRTSGSDTQYF. Filled out from reference TRBV7-3 and TRBJ2-3, the complete variable domain reads GAGVSQTPSNKVTEKGKYVELRCDPISGHTALYWYRQSLGQGPEFLIYFQGTGAADDSGLPNDRFFAVRPEGSVSTLKIQRTERGDSAVYLCASRRTSGSDTQYFGPGTRLTVL.

V and J are TRBV5-1 and TRBJ1-3; no reliable D call. Germline V gene lookup returns CDR1 SGHRS and CDR2 YFSETQ. V was clipped by 2 bases and J by 1 base, with 7 bases between them. This CDR3 region has 14 residues. This CDR3 is CASSFEGSGNTIYF. CDR3 DNA sequence: TGCGCCAGCAGCTTTGAAGGGTCTGGAAACACCATATATTTT.

The sample holds a few counts of this clone. J is TRBJ2-1 and V is TRBV30; D unresolved. V was trimmed by 0 bases and J by 9 bases, leaving 9 bases between them. CDR1 and CDR2 from the germline V gene are GTSNPN and SVGIG (reference sequence). This CDR3 region has 12 residues. In nucleotides, the CDR3 is TGTGCCTGGAGTGTACGAGGTGGTGAGCAGTTCTTC. It is translated as CAWSVRGGEQFF.

Notes on this clone: Other DNA variants within this sample encode the same CDR3. The rearrangement joins TRBV5-1 to TRBJ2-7; D is undetermined. From germline, CDR1 is SGHRS and CDR2 YFSETQ. The CDR3 is 13 amino acids. Trimming removed 4 bases at V and 3 bases at J, with 11 bases between. CDR3 residues: CASSLSSDYEQYF. DNA of the CDR3: TGCGCCAGCAGCCTTTCGTCGGACTACGAGCAGTACTTC.

This clone came up a few times. One end of the junction varies from germline; a read error may be responsible. CDR3 in amino acids: CASSLSRGRETQYF. The CDR3 bases are TGTGCTAGCAGCTTAAGCCGGGGTCGGGAGACCCAGTACTTC. V usage is TRBV7-7 and J usage is TRBJ2-5; D might be TRBD2 (5 bases). CDR3 length: 14 amino acids. From germline, CDR1 is SSHAT and CDR2 FNYEAQ (reference sequence).

V is TRBV4-1 and J is TRBJ2-7, with unresolved D. CDR3 length: 13 residues. The ends were cut back, 3 bases at V and 8 bases at J, with 14 bases in the middle. CDR1 MGHRA and CDR2 YSYEKL come from the germline V gene. In nucleotides, the CDR3 is TGCGCCAGCAGCCAGACTTCCGTGGGGAAGCAGTACTTC. This encodes CASSQTSVGKQYF.

The chain recombines TRBV5-1 with TRBJ1-1, with D unclear. Trimming shortened V by 0 bases and J by 4 bases, and 10 bases separated the two germline ends. Germline V gene lookup returns CDR1 SGHRS and CDR2 YFSETQ. This CDR3 has 14 residues. CDR3 residues: CASSLGRGTTEAFF. The DNA for the CDR3 is TGCGCCAGCAGCTTGGGGAGAGGAACCACTGAAGCTTTCTTT.

The chain has TRBV5-1 and TRBJ2-3, with D perhaps TRBD1 (6 bases). Per germline, CDR1 SGHRS and CDR2 YFSETQ. The V and J ends lost 4 bases and 7 bases respectively, with 13 bases between them. This CDR3 is built from 13 residues. The chain's CDR3 is CASSGGVENTQYF. CDR3 nucleotide sequence: TGCGCCAGCAGCGGGGGCGTGGAAAATACGCAGTATTTT. Full variable domain (rest looked up from reference TRBV5-1 and TRBJ2-3): KAGVTQTPRYLIKTRGQQVTLSCSPISGHRSVSWYQQTPGQGLQFLFEYFSETQRNKGNFPGRFSGRQFSNSRSEMNVSTLELGDSALYLCASSGGVENTQYFGPGTRLTVL.

This clone has only a few counts. V is TRBV28 and J is TRBJ2-3, with D possibly matching TRBD1 (5 bases). The CDR3 loop spans 14 amino acids. Germline assignment: CDR1 MDHEN and CDR2 SYDVKM. Trimming removed 7 bases from V and 0 bases from J, with 11 bases in between. The CDR3 region is CASTTEPSTDTQYF. The CDR3 DNA follows: TGTGCCAGCACGACAGAGCCTAGCACAGATACGCAGTATTTT.

The genes are TRBV10-3 and TRBJ2-3, with 10 bases identical to TRBD2. The CDR3 is 13 amino acids. J lost 4 bases, V lost 5 bases, and 0 bases had no gene match. Germline V gene sequence: CDR1 ENHRY, CDR2 SYGVKD. CDR3 sequence reads: CAISSGRADTQYF. The CDR3 nucleotides are TGTGCCATCAGTAGCGGGAGGGCAGATACGCAGTATTTT.

The chain combines TRBV19 with TRBJ2-5; D possibly corresponds to TRBD1 (5 bases). CDR1 is LNHDA and CDR2 is SQIVND in the germline V gene (reference sequence). Trimming took 6 bases from V and 4 from J, leaving 6 bases between them. CDR3 length: 11 residues. DNA for the CDR3: TGTGCCAGTAGCAGGGCAGAGACCCAGTACTTC. Translating it yields CASSRAETQYF.

The genes are TRBV27 and TRBJ2-3; D tentatively fits TRBD1 or TRBD2 (6 bases each). The CDR3 is 17 amino acids. Germline V lookup: CDR1 MNHEY, CDR2 SMNVEV (reference sequence). Trimming removed 1 base at V and 2 bases at J, with 16 bases between. CDR3 DNA sequence: TGTGCCAGCAGTTTATATAGGGGGGCAGGGGACACAGATACGCAGTATTTT. Its protein is CASSLYRGAGDTDTQYF.

This clone was seen only a few times. The chain joins TRBV28 to TRBJ2-3; 8 bases agree with TRBD1. V shed 6 bases and J 1 base; nucleotides not matched to a gene: 0. The germline V gene has CDR1 MDHEN and CDR2 SYDVKM. This CDR3 comprises 13 residues. The CDR3 DNA is TGTGCCAGCAGGGGACAGGGCACAGATACGCAGTATTTT. It specifies CASRGQGTDTQYF.

The V gene is TRBV7-9, the J gene TRBJ2-7; tentatively, D is TRBD1 (5 bases). This CDR3 comprises 15 residues. Germline lookup yields CDR1 SEHNR and CDR2 FQNEAQ (reference sequence). The V and J ends lost 5 bases and 1 base respectively, with 15 bases between them. CDR3 sequence (DNA): TGTGCCAGCAGCCGGCTAGGGCAGGGATCCTACGAGCAGTACTTC. Amino acids: CASSRLGQGSYEQYF.

This clone was counted a few times. The V call is TRBV4-3, the J call TRBJ1-2, with TRBD1 matching 7 bases. V lost 1 base to trimming and J lost 4 bases; unmatched junction nucleotides: 6. The CDR3 is 15 amino acids. Germline V CDR1 and CDR2: LGHNA, YSLEER. The CDR3 spells CASSQVLGGSYGYTF. The CDR3, as DNA: TGCGCCAGCAGCCAAGTGCTAGGGGGCTCCTATGGCTACACCTTC.

The genes are TRBV11-2 and TRBJ2-1; D uncertain. Germline V lookup: CDR1 SGHAT, CDR2 FQNNGV. V was trimmed by 4 bases and J by 3 bases, leaving 13 bases between them. This CDR3 is 15 amino acids long. The CDR3 loop is CASSSEPGYYNEQFF. CDR3 sequence (DNA): TGTGCCAGCAGCTCTGAGCCGGGCTACTACAATGAGCAGTTCTTC.